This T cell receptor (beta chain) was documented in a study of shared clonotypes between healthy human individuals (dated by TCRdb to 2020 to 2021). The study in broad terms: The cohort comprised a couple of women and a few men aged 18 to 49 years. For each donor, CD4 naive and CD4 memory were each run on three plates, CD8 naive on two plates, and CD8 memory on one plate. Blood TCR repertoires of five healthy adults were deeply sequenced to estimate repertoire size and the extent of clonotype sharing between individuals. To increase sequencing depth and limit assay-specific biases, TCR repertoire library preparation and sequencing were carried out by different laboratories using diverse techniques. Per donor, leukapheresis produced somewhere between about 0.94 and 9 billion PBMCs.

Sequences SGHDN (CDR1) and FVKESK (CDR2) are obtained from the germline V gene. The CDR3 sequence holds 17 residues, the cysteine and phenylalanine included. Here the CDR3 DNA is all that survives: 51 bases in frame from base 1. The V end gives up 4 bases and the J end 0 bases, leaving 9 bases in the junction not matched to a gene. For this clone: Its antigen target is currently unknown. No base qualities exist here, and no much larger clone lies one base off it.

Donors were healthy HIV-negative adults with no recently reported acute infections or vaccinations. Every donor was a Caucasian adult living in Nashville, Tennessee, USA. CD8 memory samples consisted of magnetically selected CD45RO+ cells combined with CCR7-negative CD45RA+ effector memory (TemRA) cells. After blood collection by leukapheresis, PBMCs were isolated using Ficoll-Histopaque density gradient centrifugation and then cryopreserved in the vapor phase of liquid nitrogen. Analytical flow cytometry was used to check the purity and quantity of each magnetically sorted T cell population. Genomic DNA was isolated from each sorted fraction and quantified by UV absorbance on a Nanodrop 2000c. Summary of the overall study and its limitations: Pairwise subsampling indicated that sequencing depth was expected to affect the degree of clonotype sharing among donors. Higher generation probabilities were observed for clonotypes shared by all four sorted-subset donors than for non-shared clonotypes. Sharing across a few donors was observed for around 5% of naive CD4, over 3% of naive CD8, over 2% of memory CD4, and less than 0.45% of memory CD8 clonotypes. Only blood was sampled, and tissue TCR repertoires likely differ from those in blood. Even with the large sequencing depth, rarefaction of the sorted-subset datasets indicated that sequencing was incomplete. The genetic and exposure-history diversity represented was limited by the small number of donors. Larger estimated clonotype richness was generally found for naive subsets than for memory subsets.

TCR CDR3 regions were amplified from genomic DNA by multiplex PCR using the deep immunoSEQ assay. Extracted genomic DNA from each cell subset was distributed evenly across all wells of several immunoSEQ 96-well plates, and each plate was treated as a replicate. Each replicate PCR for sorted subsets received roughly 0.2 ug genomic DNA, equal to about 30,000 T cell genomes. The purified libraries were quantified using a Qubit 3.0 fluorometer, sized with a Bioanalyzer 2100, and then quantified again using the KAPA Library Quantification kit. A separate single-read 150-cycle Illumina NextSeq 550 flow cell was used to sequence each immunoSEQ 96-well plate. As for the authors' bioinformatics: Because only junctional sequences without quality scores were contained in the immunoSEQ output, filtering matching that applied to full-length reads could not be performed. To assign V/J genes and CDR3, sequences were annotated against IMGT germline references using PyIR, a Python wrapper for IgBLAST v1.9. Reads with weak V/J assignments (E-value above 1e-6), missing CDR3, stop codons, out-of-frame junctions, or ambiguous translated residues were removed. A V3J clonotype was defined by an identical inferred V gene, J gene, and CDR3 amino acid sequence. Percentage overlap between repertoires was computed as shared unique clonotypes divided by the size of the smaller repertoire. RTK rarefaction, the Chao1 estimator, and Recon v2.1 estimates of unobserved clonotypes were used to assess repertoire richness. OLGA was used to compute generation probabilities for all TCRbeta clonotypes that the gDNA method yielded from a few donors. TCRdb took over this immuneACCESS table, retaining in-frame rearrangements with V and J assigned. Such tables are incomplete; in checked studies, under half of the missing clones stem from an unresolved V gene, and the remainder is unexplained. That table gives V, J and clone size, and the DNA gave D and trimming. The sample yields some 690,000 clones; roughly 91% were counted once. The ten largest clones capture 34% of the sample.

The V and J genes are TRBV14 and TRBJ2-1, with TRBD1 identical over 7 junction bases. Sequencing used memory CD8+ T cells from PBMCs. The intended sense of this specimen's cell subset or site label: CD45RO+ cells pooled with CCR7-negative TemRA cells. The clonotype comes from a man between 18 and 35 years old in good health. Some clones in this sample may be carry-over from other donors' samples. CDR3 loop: CASSLGTGAYSYNEQFF. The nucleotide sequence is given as TGTGCCAGCAGCCTCGGAACAGGGGCTTACTCCTACAATGAGCAGTTCTTC.